This T cell receptor beta chain was sequenced during a study of CD8+ T cells in alopecia areata. As for the study in general: Treated patients took oral tofacitinib at 5 to 10 mg twice daily.

This CDR3 contains 14 residues. Deletions cut 0 bases from V and 2 bases from J, with 11 bases between. CDR1 and CDR2 from the germline V gene are GTSNPN and SVGIG (reference sequence). A remark on this clone: Its antigen is unidentified.

Sequencing templates came from extracted RNA that was reverse transcribed into cDNA. TCRdb keeps only in-frame clones here, not all; method: immunoSEQ multiplex PCR. Here the sample spans 100,000 to 150,000 clones, 61% being singletons. Study conclusions and caveats: There were many expanded lesional clones persisting in scalp and blood during tofacitinib.

The treatment is: oral pan-JAK inhibitor, 5-10 mg twice daily. The sequence was collected from a human donor with alopecia areata. This rearrangement joins TRBV30 to TRBJ2-7; possibly TRBD1 for D (5 bases). Sequenced material: CD4+ T cells sorted from blood, taken at week 4, from a patient treated with tofacitinib. CDR3 in DNA: TGTGCCTGGAGTGTACGCAGGGTCACCTACGAGCAGTACTTC. This codes for CAWSVRRVTYEQYF.